This T cell receptor beta chain was retrieved from a study of cytomegalovirus exposure and HLA in healthy donors listed by TCRdb under 2017. Looking at the study overall: An earlier analysis of about 560 of the donors reported about 300 Gb of sequence data and 117 million unique TCR beta sequences obtained from about 180 million T cells. An earlier analysis of some 500 of the donors used high-throughput TCR beta sequencing to judge whether each TCR beta V gene segment behaved as functional or pseudogenic. Every discovery cohort repertoire had been produced on one sequencing platform. The study used immunosequencing to profile the T cell repertoires of hundreds of subjects and linked those repertoires to cytomegalovirus serostatus. Because of strong linkage in the cohort, five DR-DQ haplotypes were treated as single units for association and clustering. High-throughput TCR immunosequencing, statistical association of individual TCRs with disease status, and machine learning were combined to predict cytomegalovirus infection status. Donor age, sex, ethnicity and CMV serostatus were compiled together with the repertoire data. A later analysis re-analyzed previously published TCR beta repertoires from 666 donors and added high-resolution HLA genotyping to study TCR occurrence patterns. Typing coverage varied by locus: roughly 629-640 donors for A, B, C, DRB1 and DQB1; under 550 for DQA1; about 600 for DPA1; 450 to 480 for DPB1. An early release covering over 500 HLA-typed donors comprised about 300 gigabases of sequencing data and about 90 million unique TCR sequences. Of the 300 to 500 genotyped donors, 75% to 85% were placed in the genetic ancestry cluster associated with self-reported Caucasian donors. The study was designed to test whether signatures of past pathogen exposure could be identified by cataloging public T cell receptors. In the later analysis, no new phenotypic data were used to find candidate immune exposures; instead, reliance was placed on TCR beta sequences and their occurrence across donors. In a later genetic analysis, genome-wide SNP genotypes for about 65% of the 666 donors were used, and that subset was treated as a discovery cohort. Along with the approximately 670-subject first cohort, a separate validation cohort of over a hundred different subjects was used. Across 300 to 400 genotyped donors of the cohort, an average of roughly 250,000 unique TCR beta nucleotide sequences per donor were sequenced, and approximately 17% of those sequences were non-productive. Class I and class II HLA loci were covered by the typing at four-digit resolution.

CDR1 is given as MNHNS and CDR2 as SASEGT, both from the germline V gene. V loses 5 bases, J loses 4 bases, and the germline ends lie 12 bases apart. From the cysteine up to the phenylalanine, the CDR3 has a length of 13 residues. Only the CDR3 DNA is retained, 39 bases long and in frame from the first base. About this clone: Its antigen is currently not known. No clone much larger than this one lies a single base away; base qualities are absent.

General study outcomes and caveats: According to a later genetic analysis, donors in an Asian-associated ancestry cluster had fewer N-insertions in productive TCRs than the roughly 670-donor mean. Only TCR beta chains were sequenced in this cohort, and the absence of alpha or paired-chain data limited detectable features. A later analysis reported that several top co-occurrence clusters appeared linked to parvovirus B19, influenza, CMV and Epstein-Barr virus. An earlier analysis of approximately 570 of the donors showed that most TCR beta V segments appeared in productive rearrangements either about 87% or about 30% of the time, which broadly matched IMGT annotations. Because the 87-base-pair reads could not distinguish some IMGT-functional V segments, including TRBV6-2 and TRBV6-3, those segments were excluded. Immune exposure information for the cohort was limited to CMV serostatus. In vitro tests confirmed that three of the cytomegalovirus-associated TCR beta chains recognize cytomegalovirus antigens. A cluster of highly shared sequence variants was judged likely to be a technical artifact of the sequencing pipeline. In a later analysis, around 17,000 TCR beta sequences were associated with specific HLA alleles at a false discovery rate of 0.05. Because counts were too low, seventeen rarely observed V segments, including chromosome 9 orphons, were left out of the earlier analysis of 500 to 750 of the donors. Sequencing depth was assumed to be roughly uniform across donors in the presence/absence analyses, though that assumption may not hold. Strong co-occurrence of HLA alleles, especially DR and DQ, made assigning TCR associations to individual alleles difficult. Because HLA typing was missing for some donors at each locus, association tests included only the typed subset. Most CMV-associated TCR beta chains appeared to be HLA-restricted in a later analysis, and the HLA associations seemed to be driven largely by CMV exposure. In the study, some 160 TCR beta chains were listed as associated with cytomegalovirus. Linkage disequilibrium might explain the correlated functional status among segregating V segments, but an unknown experimental factor could not be excluded. The authors suggested that the approach could potentially be generalized to other disease states and immunological phenotypes. In a later analysis, the rate of TCR association differed among HLA loci, with DRB1 alleles having the most associated TCRs and HLA-C alleles having the fewest. Most TCR sequences were seen in very few donors, while some public TCRs were found in many individuals. In a later genetic analysis, a missense DCLRE1C variant was associated with V-gene and J-gene trimming of TCR beta chains, and the association was replicated in an independent cohort. A further reported finding was that TCR beta sequences accurately predicted the HLA-A and HLA-B alleles for most subjects in the first cohort. The classifier was reported to diagnose cytomegalovirus status with high specificity and sensitivity in both the original and validation cohorts. In a later analysis, HLA-associated TCR beta chains were found to be more clonally expanded and to have lower generation probabilities than equally common non-associated chains.

Libraries were made using the immunoSEQ multiplex PCR assay. A mixture of 60 forward primers for TCR Vbeta segments and 13 reverse primers for TCR Jbeta segments was used in the multiplex PCR. The CDR3 region of rearranged TCR beta genes was amplified from genomic DNA with a multiplex PCR assay. The amplified TCR beta libraries were sequenced on the Illumina HiSeq System as 87-base-pair reads. The paper's processing steps were these. In a later analysis, 77 million or so unique TCR beta chains were counted across the 690 or so repertoires, and roughly 11 million of these chains were shared by at least two donors. Raw reads were error-corrected and collapsed into unique sequences by a nearest-neighbor algorithm in which closely related sequences were merged to remove PCR and sequencing errors. To assign V, D and J gene segments, CDR3 sequences were aligned to IMGT reference sequences. For a sequence to be retained, a match of at least six nucleotides to both a V gene segment and a J gene segment was required. A rearrangement counted as productive if the CDR3 had no stop codons and remained in frame with V and J, and every other rearrangement counted as non-productive. CDR3 was defined by IMGT convention, running from the second conserved V-encoded cysteine to the conserved J-encoded phenylalanine. The earlier analysis of some 540 of the donors excluded any sequence lacking an unambiguous match to a single V gene segment. An earlier analysis of around 600 of the donors classified V segments as functional when productive rearrangements were above 56.7% and as segregating when the standard deviation between donors was above 5%. A statistical classification framework was built to diagnose cytomegalovirus status from the catalog of TCR beta chain sequences. V and J gene assignment, in a later analysis, came from comparing TCR nucleotide sequences with IMGT/GENE-DB human TR gene sequences. Using the TCRdist pipeline, a later analysis assigned CDR3 sequences along with most-parsimonious VDJ recombination scenarios. In a later analysis, every TCR beta chain was defined by the combination of its CDR3 amino acid sequence and its V-gene family, and reads without a unique V-gene family were dropped. To address suspected cross-contamination and a sequencing artifact, a later analysis removed a few hundred highly shared, low-generation-probability nucleotide sequences. A later analysis calculated a clonal expansion index for each public chain from normalized within-repertoire ranks of inferred template counts. A later analysis computed generation probabilities with a VDJ recombination model fitted to out-of-frame rearrangements, and checked the results against IGoR. A later analysis scored TCR-TCR, TCR-HLA and TCR-CMV co-occurrence with hypergeometric tests, applying a repertoire-size bias correction to TCR pairs. A later analysis estimated false discovery rates by permuting HLA or CMV assignments 20 times. A later analysis grouped co-occurring TCRs with DBSCAN, adding TCRdist sequence similarity when clustering within HLA-allele-positive subsets. For co-occurrence clustering, repertoires with fewer than 30,000 or more than 120,000 public chains were excluded, along with five or six repertoires with anomalous nucleotide sharing. This immuneACCESS table, as held by TCRdb, lists in-frame sequences with V and J called but not all clones. Of the missing ones, under half trace to an unresolved V gene in checked studies; the others have no known cause. The V and J calls and the clone size are those of that table, but D and trimming were determined from the DNA. The sample table contains roughly 140,000 clones; only one count was recorded for more than 70% of them. Roughly 2% of the sample belongs to the ten largest clones.

The cohort consisted of 650 to 700 healthy bone marrow donors. At the time of sampling, all cohort members were nominally healthy, though unrecorded immune exposures were likely present. The donor was CMV seronegative and was included in the group of a few hundred seronegative cohort members. Every donor gave a peripheral blood sample, and the peripheral blood mononuclear cells from that sample were used for TCR beta sequencing. The Qiagen DNeasy Blood Extraction Kit was used to extract genomic DNA from the blood cell samples. The specimen was PBMCs. The clonotype comes from a woman between 35 and 50 years old in good health and CMV-seronegative. This chain joins TRBV6-1 to TRBJ2-7; a weak D assignment points to TRBD1 (6 bases agree). The CDR3 in this case is CASSRQDFYEQYF. The nucleotide sequence is given as TGTGCCAGCAGTCGACAGGACTTTTACGAGCAGTACTTC.